A single sample is the source of the 23 T cell receptor beta chains below, sequenced in a study of blood T cell repertoires in COVID-19. The protocol was immunoSEQ multiplex PCR, while the TCRdb copy is restricted to in-frame clones and leaves out a portion. Of about 50,000 clones listed, approximately 85% were seen once; the top ten hold approximately 2%. Sequencing was carried out using peripheral blood. These receptor sequences come from an older woman with acute or convalescent COVID-19.

This clone was counted only a few times. The genes are TRBV19 and TRBJ2-7, with D tentatively TRBD1 (6 bases). V lost 2 bases, J lost 1 base, and 9 bases lay in between. This CDR3 region has 14 residues. Per the germline V gene, CDR1 is LNHDA and CDR2 is SQIVND (reference sequence). For the CDR3, the DNA is TGTGCCAGTAGTATAAAACAGGGATCCTACGAGCAGTACTTC. Encoded protein: CASSIKQGSYEQYF. The variable domain in full, with the rest retrieved from reference TRBV19 and TRBJ2-7, is DGGITQSPKYLFRKEGQNVTLSCEQNLNHDAMYWYRQDPGQGLRLIYYSQIVNDFQKGDIAEGYSVSREKKESFPLTVTSAQKNPTAFYLCASSIKQGSYEQYFGPGTRLTVT.

The genes are TRBV30 and TRBJ2-2; 8 bases match TRBD2. Losses at the gene ends were 4 bases for V and 4 bases for J; bases not matched to a gene: 8. This CDR3 spans 15 amino acids. CDR1 is GTSNPN, CDR2 SVGIG, per germline (reference sequence). CDR3 sequence reads: CAWTSGGASTGELFF. CDR3 sequence (DNA): TGTGCCTGGACTTCGGGGGGGGCTAGCACCGGGGAGCTGTTTTTT.

V is TRBV24-1 and J is TRBJ1-4; the match to TRBD1 covers 10 bases. CDR3 length: 15 residues. The ends lost 4 bases at V and 5 bases at J; junction bases unmatched: 3. Germline assignment: CDR1 KGHDR and CDR2 SFDVKD. The chain's CDR3 is CATSDPGQGNEKLFF. CDR3 in DNA: TGTGCCACCAGTGACCCGGGACAGGGGAATGAAAAACTGTTTTTT.

The rearrangement joins TRBV6-6 to TRBJ1-2, with 10 bases matching TRBD1. V was pared by 2 bases and J by 12 bases, with 15 bases of the junction left unmatched. Germline CDR1 is MNHNY and CDR2 is SVGAGI (reference sequence). The CDR3 has 16 residues. The CDR3 DNA is TGTGCCAGCAGTTACCTATCCGTGACAGGGGGCTTCTTACACACCTTC. It yields the protein CASSYLSVTGGFLHTF.

The chain is built from TRBV28 and TRBJ1-2, with 9 nucleotides matching TRBD1. The CDR3 extends over 13 amino acids. CDR1 and CDR2 (germline): MDHEN, SYDVKM. The V gene end was trimmed by 10 bases and the J gene end by 8 bases; junction bases not matched to a gene: 11. DNA for the CDR3: TGTGCCACTAGGACAGGGGTTATAATGGGCTACACCTTC. Translating gives CATRTGVIMGYTF.

The chain combines TRBV30 with TRBJ1-4; 9 nucleotides line up with TRBD1. From germline, CDR1 is GTSNPN and CDR2 SVGIG (reference sequence). Losses at the gene ends were 0 bases for V and 0 bases for J; bases not matched to a gene: 5. The CDR3 is 17 amino acids. The CDR3 loop reads CAWSVPDRGSTNEKLFF. The CDR3 nucleotides read TGTGCCTGGAGTGTACCAGACAGGGGGTCAACTAATGAAAAACTGTTTTTT.

The J gene is TRBJ1-3, the V gene TRBV30; 7 bases line up with TRBD1. The V and J ends lost 3 bases and 4 bases, in that order; junction bases with no gene match: 6. In germline, CDR1 is GTSNPN, CDR2 SVGIG (reference sequence). There are 14 residues in the CDR3. The chain's CDR3 is CAWRVTGVGNTIYF. CDR3 sequence (DNA): TGTGCCTGGAGGGTTACAGGGGTCGGAAACACCATATATTTT.

This chain joins TRBV20-1 and TRBJ1-1; TRBD1 agrees at 8 bases. The CDR3 runs 11 residues. The germline gives CDR1 DFQATT, CDR2 SNEGSKA (reference sequence). The ends lost 3 bases at V and 9 bases at J; junction bases unmatched: 3. The CDR3, as DNA: TGCAGTGCTAGCACCAGGGGGCAAGCTTTCTTT. It is translated as CSASTRGQAFF.

This clone came up once. The chain links TRBV7-9 to TRBJ1-2, with unresolved D. V was pared by 6 bases and J by 7 bases, with 18 bases between. CDR3 length equals 14 residues. In germline, CDR1 is SEHNR, CDR2 FQNEAQ (reference sequence). The CDR3 region has the DNA TGTGCCAGCAGTCCAATCTCCGGCCCAGGTGGCTACACCTTC. This codes for CASSPISGPGGYTF.

The chain combines TRBV29-1 with TRBJ2-5; TRBD2 matches at 10 bases. CDR3 size: 14 residues. Trimming at V came to 6 bases and at J to 3 bases, leaving 7 bases not matched to a gene. Germline-derived CDR1 and CDR2 are SQVTM and ANQGSEA. The CDR3 sequence is CSVSSGGLKETQYF. The CDR3 DNA follows: TGCAGCGTATCTAGCGGGGGACTGAAAGAGACCCAGTACTTC.

The J gene is TRBJ2-3, the V gene TRBV2; 12 bases agree with TRBD2. The CDR3 has 15 residues. The V gene's germline CDR1 is SNHLY and CDR2 FYNNEI. J gave up 3 bases and V 6 bases, and 4 bases lay outside the gene matches. CDR3 residues: CASRLLAGGTDTQYF. CDR3 DNA: TGTGCCAGCAGACTACTAGCGGGAGGAACAGATACGCAGTATTTT.

The V call is TRBV6-6, the J call TRBJ1-2; D is perhaps TRBD1 (6 bases). Germline V gene lookup returns CDR1 MNHNY and CDR2 SVGAGI (reference sequence). The CDR3 has 14 amino acids. The V gene lost 0 bases and the J gene lost 8 bases, with 13 bases spanning the gap. The CDR3: CASSYSRTENGYTF. The DNA for the CDR3 is TGTGCCAGCAGTTACTCACGGACAGAAAACGGCTACACCTTC.

CDR3 nucleotides: TGTGCCAGCACCTCGGGGCTAGCGGGTGCCGGGGAGCTGTTTTTT. Protein sequence: CASTSGLAGAGELFF. The genes are TRBV6-6 and TRBJ2-2; 8 bases are shared with TRBD2. Germline V gives CDR1 MNHNY, CDR2 SVGAGI (reference sequence). J was trimmed by 6 bases and V by 7 bases; bases with no gene match: 10. The length of the CDR3 is 15 residues.

This clone has just a few counts. The chain joins TRBV15 to TRBJ1-2; 10 positions match TRBD1. Germline V lookup: CDR1 LNHNV, CDR2 YYDKDF (reference sequence). The CDR3 is 15 amino acids. J was trimmed by 8 bases and V by 3 bases; bases with no gene match: 9. CDR3 nucleotides: TGTGCCACCAGCAGTGACAGGGGGCGGGTGAGAGGCTACACCTTC. Amino acid sequence: CATSSDRGRVRGYTF.

This sequence joins TRBV30 and TRBJ1-5, with 8 bases fitting TRBD1. Germline CDR1 reads GTSNPN; CDR2 reads SVGIG (reference sequence). V lost 2 bases and J lost 0; bases outside the gene matches: 6. This CDR3 comprises 16 residues. This chain's CDR3 is CAWSPPGQVSNQPQHF. DNA of the CDR3: TGTGCCTGGAGTCCCCCGGGACAGGTTAGCAATCAGCCCCAGCATTTT.

This clone was seen a single time. The genes are TRBV5-1 and TRBJ2-1, with 8 bases that match TRBD1. The CDR3 extends over 15 amino acids. CDR1 and CDR2 from the germline V gene are SGHRS and YFSETQ. J was trimmed by 7 bases and V by 0 bases; bases with no gene match: 6. The CDR3 spells CASSLGTGFDNEQFF. DNA for the CDR3: TGCGCCAGCAGCTTGGGGACAGGGTTTGATAATGAGCAGTTCTTC. Complete variable domain (other parts from reference TRBV5-1 and TRBJ2-1): KAGVTQTPRYLIKTRGQQVTLSCSPISGHRSVSWYQQTPGQGLQFLFEYFSETQRNKGNFPGRFSGRQFSNSRSEMNVSTLELGDSALYLCASSLGTGFDNEQFFGPGTRLTVL.

Turning to this clone: The same CDR3 also results from other DNA sequences found in this sample. The chain carries TRBV18 and TRBJ2-3; D call uncertain. Germline CDR1 and CDR2: KGHSH and LQKENI. CDR3 size: 13 residues. V lost 4 bases to trimming and J lost 2 bases, with 7 bases between them. CDR3 residues: CASSRLVTDTQYF. The CDR3 bases are TGTGCCAGCTCACGACTGGTCACAGATACGCAGTATTTT.

CDR3 sequence reads: CASRIGQGLGEQYF. The CDR3 region has the DNA TGTGCCAGTAGGATCGGACAGGGACTGGGCGAGCAGTACTTC. V gene TRBV19 combines with J gene TRBJ2-7, with TRBD1 matching over 8 bases. Germline CDR1 and CDR2: LNHDA and SQIVND (reference sequence). CDR3 length: 14 residues. Trimming cost V 6 bases and J 6 bases; bases outside gene matches: 10.

The chain uses TRBV5-6 and TRBJ2-5; 10 bases fit TRBD2. Germline-derived CDR1 and CDR2 are SGHDT and YYEEEE. The CDR3 covers 15 residues. V shed 3 bases and J 2 bases; nucleotides not matched to a gene: 4. The CDR3 sequence: CASSYGAGGQETQYF. For the CDR3, the DNA is TGTGCCAGCAGCTACGGAGCGGGGGGGCAAGAGACCCAGTACTTC.

The rearrangement links TRBV18 to TRBJ2-2; 9 bases match TRBD1. Germline V gene lookup returns CDR1 KGHSH and CDR2 LQKENI. Trimming took 3 bases from V and 4 from J; bases not matched to a gene: 3. This CDR3 comprises 15 residues. Written as DNA, the CDR3 is TGTGCCAGCTCACCGAGGACAGGGGTCACCGGGGAGCTGTTTTTT. Protein product: CASSPRTGVTGELFF. The variable domain in full, with the rest retrieved from reference TRBV18 and TRBJ2-2, is NAGVMQNPRHLVRRRGQEARLRCSPMKGHSHVYWYRQLPEEGLKFMVYLQKENIIDESGMPKERFSAEFPKEGPSILRIQQVVRGDSAAYFCASSPRTGVTGELFFGEGSRLTVL.

In this sample, this clone turned up a few times. The J gene is TRBJ2-3, the V gene TRBV6-5; D is ambiguous. The CDR3 consists of 14 residues. Germline-derived CDR1 and CDR2 are MNHEY and SVGAGI. The ends were cut back, 2 bases at V and 4 bases at J, with 10 bases in the middle. CDR3 in amino acids: CASSYGRFADTQYF. In DNA form, the CDR3 reads TGTGCCAGCAGTTACGGCAGGTTTGCAGATACGCAGTATTTT.

V usage is TRBV6-5 and J usage is TRBJ1-2; no reliable D call. The CDR3 covers 15 residues. CDR1 and CDR2 from the germline V gene are MNHEY and SVGAGI. Trimming stripped 8 bases from V and 2 bases from J, with 18 bases between. The CDR3: CASSFQGGSNYGYTF. DNA of the CDR3: TGTGCCAGCTCCTTTCAAGGAGGGTCCAACTATGGCTACACCTTC.

The genes are TRBV2 and TRBJ1-2; 8 bases align to TRBD1. J gave up 5 bases and V 0 bases, and 5 bases lay outside the gene matches. CDR3 length equals 15 residues. Germline CDR1 SNHLY, CDR2 FYNNEI. Written as DNA, the CDR3 is TGTGCCAGCAGTGAAGCAAAGACAGGGGCTTATGGCTACACCTTC. Translating it yields CASSEAKTGAYGYTF.